These 4 T cell receptor beta chains came from one sample sequenced in a study of naive and memory T cell subsets. Overall study findings and caveats: A few larger clonotypes appeared in naive repertoires, especially CD8, possibly memory cells re-expressing CD45RA.

Their specific antigens are unknown. An equimolar mix of two oligonucleotides served as the beta constant-region primer for TRBC1 and TRBC2. Ligated cDNA was amplified by four rounds of PCR with nested alpha and beta constant-region primers and SP2. From the UMI-ligation and nested PCR reads, TCRdb called clonotypes with MiXCR, one entry per CDR3 protein. Of under 150,000 distinct CDR3 sequences listed, about a fifth are singletons. Sequenced input: naive CD8+ T cells from blood. The receptors come from a human donor in good health.

A few counts support this clonotype. The chain joins TRBV7-9 to TRBJ2-7, with D unresolved. V lost 5 bases and J 2 bases, leaving 7 bases between the germline ends. This CDR3 has 12 amino acids. Germline V gene sequence: CDR1 SEHNR, CDR2 FQNEAQ (reference sequence). The CDR3 nucleotides are TGTGCCAGCAGCAATGACGCCTACGAGCAGTACTTC. The encoded protein is CASSNDAYEQYF.

The rearrangement uses TRBV11-2 and TRBJ2-1, with 13 nucleotides matching TRBD2. The CDR3 loop spans 19 amino acids. The germline V gene has CDR1 SGHAT and CDR2 FQNNGV. The V and J ends lost 1 base and 0 bases, in that order; junction bases with no gene match: 6. CDR3 nucleotide sequence: TGTGCCAGCAGCTTAGGCTCGACTAGCGGGAGGACCTCCTACAATGAGCAGTTCTTC. As protein: CASSLGSTSGRTSYNEQFF.

This clonotype came up a few times. V gene TRBV12-3 or TRBV12-4 combines with J gene TRBJ1-2; D not resolved. This CDR3 has 13 residues. The V end lost 2 bases, the J end lost 7 bases, and 11 bases lay between the germline ends. Here the CDR3 reads CASSLPVSGGYTF. In nucleotides, the CDR3 is TGTGCCAGCAGTTTACCCGTAAGCGGTGGCTACACCTTC.

V gene TRBV7-2 combines with J gene TRBJ2-7; D uncertain. This CDR3 is built from 14 residues. Germline CDR1 reads SGHTA; CDR2 reads FQGNSA. Between the trimmed V and J ends, which lost 1 base and 2 bases, there was a span of 9 bases. For the CDR3, the DNA is TGTGCCAGCAGCTTAGTGCCAGGAACCTACGAGCAGTACTTC. It specifies CASSLVPGTYEQYF.